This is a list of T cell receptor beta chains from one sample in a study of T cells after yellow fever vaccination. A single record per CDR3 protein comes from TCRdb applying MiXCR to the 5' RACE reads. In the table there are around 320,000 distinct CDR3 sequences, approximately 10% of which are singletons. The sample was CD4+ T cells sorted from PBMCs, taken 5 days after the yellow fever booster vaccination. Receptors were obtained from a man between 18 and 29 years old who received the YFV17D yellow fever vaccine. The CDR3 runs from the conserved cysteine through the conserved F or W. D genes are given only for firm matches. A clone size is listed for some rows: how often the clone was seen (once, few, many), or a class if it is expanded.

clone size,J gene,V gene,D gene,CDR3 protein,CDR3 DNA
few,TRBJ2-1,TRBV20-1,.,CSAADQGYSYNEQFF,TGCAGTGCTGCCGATCAGGGGTATTCCTACAATGAGCAGTTCTTC
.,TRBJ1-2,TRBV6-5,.,CASSYLSRANYGYTF,TGTGCCAGCAGTTACCTCTCGAGGGCCAACTATGGCTACACCTTC
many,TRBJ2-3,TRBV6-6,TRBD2,CASSSPGEGSDTQYF,TGTGCCAGCAGTTCTCCCGGGGAGGGATCTGATACGCAGTATTTT
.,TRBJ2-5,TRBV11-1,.,CASSLGGTPKETQYF,TGTGCCAGCAGCTTAGGAGGGACACCCAAGGAGACCCAGTACTTC
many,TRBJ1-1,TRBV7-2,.,CASSFKGVNTEAFF,TGTGCCAGCAGCTTTAAGGGCGTGAACACTGAAGCTTTCTTT
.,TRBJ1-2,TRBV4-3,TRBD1,CASSNPTGGYGYTF,TGCGCCAGCAGCAACCCGACAGGGGGGTATGGCTACACCTTC
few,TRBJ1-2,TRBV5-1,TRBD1,CASSPTGTILLGYTF,TGCGCCAGCAGTCCGACAGGGACCATCCTATTGGGCTACACCTTC
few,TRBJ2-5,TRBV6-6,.,CASSYDLGTQYF,TGTGCCAGCAGTTACGATTTAGGGACCCAGTACTTC
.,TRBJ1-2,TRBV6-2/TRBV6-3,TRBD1,CASSSGQRGYTF,TGTGCCAGCAGTTCGGGACAGAGGGGCTACACCTTC
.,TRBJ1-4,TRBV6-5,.,CASSTGGYEKLFF,TGTGCCAGCAGTACCGGGGGCTATGAAAAACTGTTTTTT
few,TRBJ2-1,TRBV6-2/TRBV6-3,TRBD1,CASSYTIVRTGRKPGEQFF,TGTGCCAGCAGTTACACCATTGTTCGGACAGGAAGGAAGCCCGGTGAGCAGTTCTTC
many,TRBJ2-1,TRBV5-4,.,CASSLPGPKVDEQFF,TGTGCCAGCAGCTTGCCCGGACCTAAGGTGGATGAGCAGTTCTTC
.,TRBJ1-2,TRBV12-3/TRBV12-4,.,CASSFRDSGYTF,TGTGCCAGCAGTTTCAGGGATTCTGGCTACACCTTC
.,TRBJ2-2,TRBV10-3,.,CAITQRTDAANTGELFF,TGTGCCATCACCCAAAGGACGGACGCCGCGAACACCGGGGAGCTGTTTTTT
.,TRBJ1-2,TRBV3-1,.,CASSQRTNLYGYTF,TGTGCCAGCAGCCAAAGGACAAACCTCTATGGCTACACCTTC
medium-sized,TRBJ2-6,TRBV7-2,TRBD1,CASSSEGAGITSGANVLTF,TGTGCCAGCAGCTCAGAGGGGGCAGGGATCACTTCTGGGGCCAACGTCCTGACTTTC
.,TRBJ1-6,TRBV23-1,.,CASGARGINSPLHF,TGCGCCAGCGGGGCCAGGGGAATAAATTCACCCCTCCACTTT
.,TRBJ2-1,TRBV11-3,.,CASSPPGVYNEQFF,TGTGCCAGCAGCCCCCCGGGGGTTTACAATGAGCAGTTCTTC
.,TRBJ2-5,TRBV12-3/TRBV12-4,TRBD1,CASSPETGGETQYF,TGTGCCAGCAGCCCCGAGACAGGGGGAGAGACCCAGTACTTC
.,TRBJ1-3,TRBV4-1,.,CASSQEEVRQGRNTIYF,TGCGCCAGCAGCCAAGAAGAGGTCCGGCAGGGCCGAAACACCATATATTTT
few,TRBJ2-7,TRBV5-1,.,CASSLGSSDYEQYF,TGCGCCAGCAGCTTGGGCTCCTCCGACTACGAGCAGTACTTC
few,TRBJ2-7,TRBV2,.,CASSVSPYEQYF,TGTGCCAGCAGTGTCTCCCCCTACGAGCAGTACTTC
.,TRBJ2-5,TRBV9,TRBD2,CASSVAGLAGAWGETQYF,TGTGCCAGCAGCGTAGCCGGACTAGCGGGGGCCTGGGGAGAGACCCAGTACTTC
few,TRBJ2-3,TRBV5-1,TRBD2,CASSSGTSGGNTQYF,TGCGCCAGCAGCTCCGGGACTAGCGGGGGGAATACGCAGTATTTT
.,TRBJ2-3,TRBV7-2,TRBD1,CASSYNRGQSTQYF,TGTGCCAGCAGCTACAACAGGGGGCAGAGTACGCAGTATTTT
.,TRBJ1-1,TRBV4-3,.,CASSQEPIRGGPMNTEAFF,TGCGCCAGCAGCCAAGAACCGATACGGGGGGGACCCATGAACACTGAAGCTTTCTTT
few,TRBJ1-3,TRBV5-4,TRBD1,CASSWGQGAGGNTIYF,TGTGCCAGCAGCTGGGGACAGGGGGCAGGAGGAAACACCATATATTTT
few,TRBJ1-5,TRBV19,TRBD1,CASRRGTVNQPQHF,TGTGCCAGTAGACGGGGGACAGTCAATCAGCCCCAGCATTTT
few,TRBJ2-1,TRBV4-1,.,CASSQDGLAGSYNEQFF,TGCGCCAGCAGCCAAGATGGGCTGGCGGGGTCTTACAATGAGCAGTTCTTC